This TCR beta chain appears in the sequencing data of a study of blood T cell repertoires in COVID-19. Study-wide background: Italy, Spain and the United States were the sources of the convalescent and acute COVID-19 samples. Sources were T cells, B-cell-depleted T cells, or PBMCs; the material itself was cDNA or gDNA.

Unmatched junction bases numbered 8, after V lost 5 bases and J lost 3 bases. The CDR3 loop spans 16 amino acids. CDR1 and CDR2 (germline): GTSNPN, SVGIG (reference sequence). Under the authors' procedure: Estimation of nucleated cell counts was performed using reference gene primer amplification. Sequencing was performed with immunoSEQ multiplex PCR; in TCRdb, only in-frame clones are kept and a portion is missing. For V, J and clone size, that table is used; D and trimming come from the DNA. This table has under 150,000 clones, about 88% appearing once. Sequenced: peripheral blood. The chain joins TRBV30 to TRBJ1-4; TRBD1 matches at 11 bases. This TCR came from a woman aged 70-85 years who had recovered from COVID-19. CDR3 sequence: CAWGDRGNLANEKLFF. In nucleotides, the CDR3 is TGTGCCTGGGGGGACAGGGGGAATCTGGCTAATGAAAAACTGTTTTTT.